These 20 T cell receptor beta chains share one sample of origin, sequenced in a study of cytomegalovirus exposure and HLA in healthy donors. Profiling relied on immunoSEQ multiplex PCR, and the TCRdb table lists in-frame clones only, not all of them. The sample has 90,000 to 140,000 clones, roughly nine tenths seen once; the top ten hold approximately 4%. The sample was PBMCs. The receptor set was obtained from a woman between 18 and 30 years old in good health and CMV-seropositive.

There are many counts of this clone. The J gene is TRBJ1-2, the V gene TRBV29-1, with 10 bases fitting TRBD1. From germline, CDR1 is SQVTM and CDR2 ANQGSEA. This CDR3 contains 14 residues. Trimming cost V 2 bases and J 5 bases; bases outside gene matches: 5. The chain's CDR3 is CSVETRQGAYGYTF. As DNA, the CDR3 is TGCAGCGTTGAAACGCGACAGGGGGCATATGGCTACACCTTC.

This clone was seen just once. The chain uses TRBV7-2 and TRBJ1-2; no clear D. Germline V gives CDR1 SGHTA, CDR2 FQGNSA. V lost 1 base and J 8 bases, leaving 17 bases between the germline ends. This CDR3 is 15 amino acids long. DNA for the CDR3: TGTGCCAGCAGCTTAGAATTTGAGGGCCCGTTAGGCTACACCTTC. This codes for CASSLEFEGPLGYTF.

In DNA form, the CDR3 reads TGTGCCAGCAGCTTTCACCAGGGGATCTCTCCTAATGGCTACACCTTC. Its translation: CASSFHQGISPNGYTF. The chain links TRBV11-1 to TRBJ1-2; weak D call: TRBD1 (6 bases). The CDR3 is made up of 16 amino acids. Trimming stripped 3 bases from V and 6 bases from J, with 20 bases between. Germline V CDR1 and CDR2: SGHAT, FQDESV (reference sequence).

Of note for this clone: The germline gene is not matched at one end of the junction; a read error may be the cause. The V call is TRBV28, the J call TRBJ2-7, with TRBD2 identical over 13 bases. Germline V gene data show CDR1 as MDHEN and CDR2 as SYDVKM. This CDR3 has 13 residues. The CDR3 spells CASRTGLAGKSVF. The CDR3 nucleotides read TGTGCCAGCCGAACGGGACTAGCGGGAAAAAGCGTGTTC.

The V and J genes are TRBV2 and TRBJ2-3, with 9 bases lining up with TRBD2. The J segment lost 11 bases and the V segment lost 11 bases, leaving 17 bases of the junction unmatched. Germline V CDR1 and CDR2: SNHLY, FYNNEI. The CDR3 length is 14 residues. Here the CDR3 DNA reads TGTGCCTCCAGCTGGGGCGGGGGGGCCCAAGAGCAGTATTTT. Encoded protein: CASSWGGGAQEQYF. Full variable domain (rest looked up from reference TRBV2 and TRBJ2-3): EPEVTQTPSHQVTQMGQEVILRCVPISNHLYFYWYRQILGQKVEFLVSFYNNEISEKSEIFDDQFSVERPDGSNFTLKIRSTKLEDSAMYFCASSWGGGAQEQYFGPGTRLTVL.

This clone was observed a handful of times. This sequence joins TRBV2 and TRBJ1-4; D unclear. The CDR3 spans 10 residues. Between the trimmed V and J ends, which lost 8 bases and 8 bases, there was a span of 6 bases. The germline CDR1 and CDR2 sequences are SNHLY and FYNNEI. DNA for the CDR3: TGTGCCAGCCGAGGAGAAAAACTGTTTTTT. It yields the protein CASRGEKLFF.

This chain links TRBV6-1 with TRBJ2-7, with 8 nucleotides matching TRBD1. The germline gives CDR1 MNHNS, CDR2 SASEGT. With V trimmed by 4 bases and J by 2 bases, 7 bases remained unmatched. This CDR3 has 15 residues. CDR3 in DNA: TGTGCCAGCAGTGTCACCGGGACAGGCGCCTACGAGCAGTACTTC. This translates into CASSVTGTGAYEQYF.

DNA of the CDR3: TGCGCCAGCAGCCCGATCGGACAGGGTTATCAGCCCCAGCATTTT. Its translation is CASSPIGQGYQPQHF. The chain uses TRBV5-1 and TRBJ1-5; TRBD1 aligns across 8 bases. V gave up 4 bases and J gave up 5 bases; unmatched junction bases: 8. This CDR3 is 15 amino acids long. Germline CDR1 SGHRS, CDR2 YFSETQ.

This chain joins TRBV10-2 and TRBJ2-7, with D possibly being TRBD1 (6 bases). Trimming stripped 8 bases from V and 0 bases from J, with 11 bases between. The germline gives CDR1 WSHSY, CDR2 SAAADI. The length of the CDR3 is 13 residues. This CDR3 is CASGRGNSYEQYF. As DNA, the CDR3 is TGCGCCAGCGGCAGGGGAAACTCCTACGAGCAGTACTTC.

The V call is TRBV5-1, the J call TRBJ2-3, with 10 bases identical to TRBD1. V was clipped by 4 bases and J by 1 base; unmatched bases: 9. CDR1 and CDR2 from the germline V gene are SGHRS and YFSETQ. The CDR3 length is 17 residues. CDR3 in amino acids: CASSPTTGGMGTDTQYF. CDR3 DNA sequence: TGCGCCAGCAGCCCGACGACAGGGGGCATGGGCACAGATACGCAGTATTTT.

This chain's CDR3 is CASSVSGRPEAFF. The CDR3 DNA follows: TGTGCCAGTAGTGTCTCAGGGCGCCCTGAAGCTTTCTTT. This chain uses TRBV19 with TRBJ1-1; possible D gene TRBD1, 5 bases. Trimming cost V 5 bases and J 6 bases, with 13 bases left between them. The CDR3 covers 13 residues. Germline V gives CDR1 LNHDA, CDR2 SQIVND (reference sequence).

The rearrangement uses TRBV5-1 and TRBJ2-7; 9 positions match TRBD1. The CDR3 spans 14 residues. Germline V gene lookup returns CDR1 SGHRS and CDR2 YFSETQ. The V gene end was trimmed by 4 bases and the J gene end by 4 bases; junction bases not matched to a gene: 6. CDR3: CASSAGQGVYEQYF. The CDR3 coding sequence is TGCGCCAGCAGCGCGGGACAGGGAGTATACGAGCAGTACTTC.

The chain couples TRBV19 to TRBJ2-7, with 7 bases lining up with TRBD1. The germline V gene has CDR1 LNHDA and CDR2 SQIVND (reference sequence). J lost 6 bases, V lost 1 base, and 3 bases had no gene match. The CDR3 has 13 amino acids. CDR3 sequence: CASSIGGGGEQYF. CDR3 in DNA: TGTGCCAGTAGTATAGGAGGGGGCGGCGAGCAGTACTTC. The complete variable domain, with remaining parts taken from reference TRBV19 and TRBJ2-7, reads DGGITQSPKYLFRKEGQNVTLSCEQNLNHDAMYWYRQDPGQGLRLIYYSQIVNDFQKGDIAEGYSVSREKKESFPLTVTSAQKNPTAFYLCASSIGGGGEQYFGPGTRLTVT.

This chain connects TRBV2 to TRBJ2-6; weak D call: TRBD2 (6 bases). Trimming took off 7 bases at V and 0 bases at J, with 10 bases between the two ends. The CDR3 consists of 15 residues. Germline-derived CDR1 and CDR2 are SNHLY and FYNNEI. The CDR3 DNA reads TGTGCCAGCACCACGGAGGGCTCTGGGGCCAACGTCCTGACTTTC. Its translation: CASTTEGSGANVLTF.

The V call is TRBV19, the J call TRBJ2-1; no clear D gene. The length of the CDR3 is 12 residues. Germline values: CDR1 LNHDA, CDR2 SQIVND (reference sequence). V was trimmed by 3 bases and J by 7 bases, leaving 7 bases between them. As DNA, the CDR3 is TGTGCCAGTAGTATCCGAGTAAATGAGCAGTTCTTC. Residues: CASSIRVNEQFF.

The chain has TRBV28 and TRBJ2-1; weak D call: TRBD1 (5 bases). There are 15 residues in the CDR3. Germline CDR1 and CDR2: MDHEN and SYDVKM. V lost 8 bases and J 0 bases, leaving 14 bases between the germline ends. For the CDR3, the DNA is TGTGCCAGCGGGGAAGACAGTTCCTCCTACAATGAGCAGTTCTTC. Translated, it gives CASGEDSSSYNEQFF.

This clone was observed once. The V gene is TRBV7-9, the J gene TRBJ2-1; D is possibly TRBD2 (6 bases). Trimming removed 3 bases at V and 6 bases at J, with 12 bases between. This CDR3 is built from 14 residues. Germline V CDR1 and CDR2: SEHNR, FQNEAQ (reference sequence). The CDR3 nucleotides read TGTGCCAGCAGCTTTGGGACTGGCGCCAATGAGCAGTTCTTC. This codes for CASSFGTGANEQFF. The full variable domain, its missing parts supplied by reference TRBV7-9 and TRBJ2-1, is DTGVSQNPRHKITKRGQNVTFRCDPISEHNRLYWYRQTLGQGPEFLTYFQNEAQLEKSRLLSDRFSAERPKGSFSTLEIQRTEQGDSAMYLCASSFGTGANEQFFGPGTRLTVL.

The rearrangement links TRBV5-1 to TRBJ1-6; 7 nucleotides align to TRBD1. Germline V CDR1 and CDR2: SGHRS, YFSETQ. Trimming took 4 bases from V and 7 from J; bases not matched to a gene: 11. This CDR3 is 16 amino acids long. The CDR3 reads CASSPSNRGRNSPLHF. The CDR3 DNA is TGCGCCAGCAGCCCGAGTAACAGGGGAAGGAATTCACCCCTCCACTTT.

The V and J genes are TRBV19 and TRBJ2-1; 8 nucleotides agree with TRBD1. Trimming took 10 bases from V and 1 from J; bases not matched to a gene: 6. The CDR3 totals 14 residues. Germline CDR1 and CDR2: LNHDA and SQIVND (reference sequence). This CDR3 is CATSDRESYNEQFF. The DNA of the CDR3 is TGTGCCACTTCGGACAGGGAGTCCTACAATGAGCAGTTCTTC.

The CDR3 bases are TGTGCCTGGAGTGCGGTAGCGGGAATCGGGGAGCTGTTTTTT. Translation gives CAWSAVAGIGELFF. The chain links TRBV30 to TRBJ2-2; 8 nucleotides agree with TRBD2. The CDR3 is 14 amino acids. V was pared by 1 base and J by 7 bases, with 5 bases of the junction left unmatched. The germline gives CDR1 GTSNPN, CDR2 SVGIG (reference sequence).